What follows describes a single T cell receptor (beta chain). Its specificity is unknown. The CDR3 sequence is 16 residues long. The germline V gene encodes CDR1 PRHDT and CDR2 FYEKMQ (reference sequence). Trimming stripped 3 bases from V and 2 bases from J, with 14 bases between. The data originate from a study of OX40 agonist ivuxolimab in advanced cancers. Background on the study: Patients took ivuxolimab, an agonistic anti-OX40 (CD134) antibody. Findings of the study overall: In the 0.1 to 3.0 mg/kg range, CD4+ and CD8+ blood T cells had expanded clonally by week 6. In CD8+ T cells, expanded clones were on average more numerous than in CD4+.

Sampled blood was obtained at baseline, cycle 4 day 1, and cycle 7 day 1. Generated by immunoSEQ multiplex PCR, the TCRdb table keeps only in-frame clones and is missing some. This table holds under 45,000 clones, around four fifths found once. The chain recombines TRBV13 with TRBJ2-1; D unclear. Specimen: CD4+ or CD8+ T cells sorted from blood, collected in a trial of the OX40 agonist ivuxolimab. This sequence was found in an adult with an advanced solid tumor such as melanoma, head and neck, liver or kidney cancer. In DNA, the CDR3 is TGTGCCAGCAGCTTGACGATAGTGCCAGCCTACAATGAGCAGTTCTTC. It is translated as CASSLTIVPAYNEQFF.